The 12 T cell receptor beta chains below were found in one sample sequenced in a study of HIV-infected patients and healthy controls. Whole blood was used without fractionation, so all unsorted peripheral T cells were included. Alpha and beta constant-region primers primed reverse transcription of about 0.5 ug RNA. Alpha and beta chain libraries were made separately by chain-specific third strand synthesis with multiplexing indices. MiXCR, run by TCRdb on the 5' RACE reads, gives a single entry per CDR3 protein. The sample consists of some 13,000 distinct CDR3 sequences, about 11% of them appearing once. The sequenced sample was blood. These TCRs come from an adult in good health.

This clonotype is classed as medium-sized. The chain combines TRBV7-2 with TRBJ2-5, with unresolved D. Looked up from germline, CDR1 is SGHTA and CDR2 is FQGNSA. V lost 1 base and J 2 bases, leaving 14 bases between the germline ends. The CDR3 consists of 16 residues. Here the CDR3 reads CASSLGSGLGQETQYF. The CDR3 DNA reads as TGTGCCAGCAGCTTAGGATCCGGCCTGGGGCAAGAGACCCAGTACTTC. Filled out from reference TRBV7-2 and TRBJ2-5, the complete variable domain reads GAGVSQSPSNKVTEKGKDVELRCDPISGHTALYWYRQSLGQGLEFLIYFQGNSAPDKSGLPSDRFSAERTGGSVSTLTIQRTQQEDSAVYLCASSLGSGLGQETQYFGPGTRLLVL.

In its sample, this clonotype is medium-sized (0.01 to 0.1%). The chain links TRBV28 to TRBJ2-3, with D perhaps given as TRBD1 or TRBD2 (6 bases each). The CDR3 is 14 amino acids. V was cut by 5 bases and J by 11 bases, with 20 bases left in between. The germline V gene encodes CDR1 MDHEN and CDR2 SYDVKM. CDR3 nucleotides: TGTGCCAGCAGTCGGGGACTTGGAGGGGGTGGGCAGTATTTT. Translating it yields CASSRGLGGGGQYF. Full variable domain (rest looked up from reference TRBV28 and TRBJ2-3): DVKVTQSSRYLVKRTGEKVFLECVQDMDHENMFWYRQDPGLGLRLIYFSYDVKMKEKGDIPEGYSVSREKKERFSLILESASTNQTSMYLCASSRGLGGGGQYFGPGTRLTVL.

This clonotype ranks as medium-sized (0.01 to 0.1%). V and J are TRBV12-3 or TRBV12-4 and TRBJ2-1; TRBD2 might be the D (6 bases). The V and J ends lost 5 bases and 2 bases respectively, with 13 bases between them. The CDR3 has 15 amino acids. CDR3 in amino acids: CASSAPSSAYNEQFF. The CDR3 DNA is TGTGCCAGCAGTGCCCCATCTAGCGCCTACAATGAGCAGTTCTTC.

This clonotype was seen repeatedly, ten times or more. V is TRBV7-8 and J is TRBJ2-7; a weak D match, TRBD2 (6 bases). V lost 1 base and J lost 0, with 13 bases in between. The germline V gene has CDR1 SGHVS and CDR2 FQNEAQ. CDR3 size: 16 residues. DNA for the CDR3: TGTGCCAGCAGCTTAGGTTTTCGGGGGAACTCCTACGAGCAGTACTTC. Its protein product is CASSLGFRGNSYEQYF.

This clonotype was seen repeatedly, ten times or more. The J gene is TRBJ1-6, the V gene TRBV28; D not certain. Trimming stripped 2 bases from V and 8 bases from J, with 13 bases between. CDR3 length: 15 amino acids. Germline V gene lookup returns CDR1 MDHEN and CDR2 SYDVKM. CDR3 sequence: CASSLSGFSDSPLHF. Written as DNA, the CDR3 is TGTGCCAGCAGTTTAAGTGGGTTCTCGGATTCACCCCTCCACTTT.

This sequence joins TRBV28 and TRBJ1-4; TRBD1 is a possible D gene (5 bases). The germline V and J ends were trimmed by 5 bases and 6 bases, with 10 bases remaining between them. Germline V CDR1 and CDR2: MDHEN, SYDVKM. The CDR3 totals 13 residues. The CDR3: CASSPGPYEKLFF. The CDR3 DNA reads TGTGCCAGCAGTCCGGGACCTTATGAAAAACTGTTTTTT.

This rearrangement joins TRBV4-1 to TRBJ1-1; TRBD1 matches 7 bases. This CDR3 comprises 14 residues. With 5 bases clipped from V and 2 bases from J, the junction kept 5 bases outside the gene matches. CDR1 is MGHRA, CDR2 YSYEKL, per germline. The CDR3 here is CASSSRTGNTEAFF. The CDR3 DNA reads TGCGCCAGCAGCTCGAGGACAGGCAACACTGAAGCTTTCTTT.

This clonotype showed up many times. The rearrangement links TRBV28 to TRBJ1-1; D is possibly TRBD1 (5 bases). Germline CDR1 reads MDHEN; CDR2 reads SYDVKM. Trimming cost V 6 bases and J 0 bases, with 17 bases left between them. This CDR3 comprises 16 residues. This CDR3 is CASRDGGVFMNTEAFF. CDR3 in DNA: TGTGCCAGCAGGGATGGGGGGGTCTTTATGAACACTGAAGCTTTCTTT.

This clonotype is medium-sized (0.01 to 0.1%) by share. This chain joins TRBV28 and TRBJ2-1; no reliable D call. Between the trimmed V and J ends, which lost 4 bases and 10 bases, there was a span of 14 bases. Germline values: CDR1 MDHEN, CDR2 SYDVKM. The CDR3 has 13 residues. This CDR3 is CASSSAALNEQFF. DNA of the CDR3: TGTGCCAGCAGTTCGGCCGCCTTGAACGAGCAGTTCTTC.

In this sample, this clonotype is medium-sized. The chain carries TRBV11-2 and TRBJ2-7; TRBD2 aligns across 9 bases. From germline, CDR1 is SGHAT and CDR2 FQNNGV. V was pared by 4 bases and J by 7 bases, with 17 bases of the junction left unmatched. This CDR3 has 17 amino acids. CDR3: CASSSNPSIAGVDEQYF. DNA of the CDR3: TGTGCCAGCAGCTCCAACCCCAGCATAGCGGGAGTCGATGAGCAGTACTTC.

Only a few counts were recorded for this clonotype. The chain recombines TRBV30 with TRBJ1-3; possibly TRBD1 for D (6 bases). Germline CDR1 and CDR2: GTSNPN and SVGIG (reference sequence). Between the trimmed V and J ends, which lost 0 bases and 3 bases, there was a span of 9 bases. The CDR3 is made up of 14 amino acids. The CDR3 reads CAWSVRGYGNTIYF. The CDR3 DNA reads as TGTGCCTGGAGTGTCAGGGGATATGGAAACACCATATATTTT.

This clonotype showed up just a few times. The chain links TRBV12-3 or TRBV12-4 to TRBJ2-7, with a tentative D call TRBD2 (6 bases). V was cut by 11 bases and J by 0 bases, with 14 bases left in between. The CDR3 extends over 13 amino acids. As DNA, the CDR3 is TGTGCCTCAGGAAAGGGACTCTCCTACGAGCAGTACTTC. It translates to CASGKGLSYEQYF.